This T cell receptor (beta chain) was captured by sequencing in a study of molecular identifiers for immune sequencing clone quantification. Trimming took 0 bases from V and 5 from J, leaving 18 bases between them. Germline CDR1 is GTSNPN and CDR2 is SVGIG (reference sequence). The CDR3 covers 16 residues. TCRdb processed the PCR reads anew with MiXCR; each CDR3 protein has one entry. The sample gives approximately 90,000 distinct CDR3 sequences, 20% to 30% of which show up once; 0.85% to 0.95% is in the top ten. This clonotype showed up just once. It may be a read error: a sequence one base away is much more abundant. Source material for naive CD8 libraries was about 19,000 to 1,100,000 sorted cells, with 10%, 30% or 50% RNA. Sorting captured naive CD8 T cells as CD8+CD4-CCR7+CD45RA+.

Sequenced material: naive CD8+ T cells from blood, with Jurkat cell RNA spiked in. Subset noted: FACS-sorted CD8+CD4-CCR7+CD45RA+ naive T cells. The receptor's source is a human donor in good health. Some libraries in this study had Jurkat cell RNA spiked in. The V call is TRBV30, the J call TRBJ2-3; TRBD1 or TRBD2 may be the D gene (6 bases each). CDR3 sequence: CAWSVRHPGAGDTQYF. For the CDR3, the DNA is TGTGCCTGGAGTGTACGGCATCCGGGGGCGGGAGATACGCAGTATTTT.